The rows below give T cell receptor beta chains drawn from one sample of a study of T-cell reconstitution after alpha-beta-depleted transplantation in children. Using its own MiXCR run on the PCR reads, TCRdb lists one record per CDR3 protein. The sample records fewer than 120,000 distinct CDR3 sequences, approximately 10% being singletons. The material sequenced was PBMCs from the stem cell graft donor, taken from the stem cell graft. These receptors all come from a human donor who donated a stem cell graft to a child with acute lymphoblastic leukemia. Both conserved end residues are part of each CDR3. Each record gives: J gene, V gene, D gene, clone size, CDR3 protein, CDR3 DNA. D genes are given only for firm matches. The listing skips clone size in some rows; elsewhere it reads once, few, many or a size class.

j_gene: TRBJ2-7
v_gene: TRBV5-1
d_gene: NA
abundance: many
CDR3aa: CASSLDDWYEQYF
CDR3nt: TGCGCCAGCAGCTTGGACGACTGGTACGAGCAGTACTTC

j_gene: TRBJ1-1
v_gene: TRBV7-2
d_gene: NA
abundance: many
CDR3aa: CASSLTQGAGTEAFF
CDR3nt: TGTGCCAGCAGCTTAACCCAGGGCGCGGGGACTGAAGCTTTCTTT

j_gene: TRBJ1-1
v_gene: TRBV19
d_gene: NA
abundance: NA
CDR3aa: CASSMKGHTEAFF
CDR3nt: TGTGCCAGTAGTATGAAGGGACACACTGAAGCTTTCTTT

j_gene: TRBJ1-4
v_gene: TRBV7-9
d_gene: NA
abundance: many
CDR3aa: CASSSSWGVTNEKLFF
CDR3nt: TGTGCCAGCAGCTCCTCCTGGGGGGTGACTAATGAAAAACTGTTTTTT

j_gene: TRBJ1-2
v_gene: TRBV14
d_gene: NA
abundance: many
CDR3aa: CASSRQHLNYGYTF
CDR3nt: TGTGCCAGCAGCCGCCAACACCTCAACTATGGCTACACCTTC

j_gene: TRBJ2-3
v_gene: TRBV5-1
d_gene: NA
abundance: many
CDR3aa: CASSRTSRPADTQYF
CDR3nt: TGCGCCAGCAGCCGAACATCTAGGCCCGCAGATACGCAGTATTTT

j_gene: TRBJ1-1
v_gene: TRBV12-3/TRBV12-4
d_gene: NA
abundance: many
CDR3aa: CASSLGQGGNTEAFF
CDR3nt: TGTGCCAGCAGTTTAGGGCAGGGCGGGAACACTGAAGCTTTCTTT

j_gene: TRBJ2-4
v_gene: TRBV3-2
d_gene: NA
abundance: many
CDR3aa: CASSQDSSGATSAKNIQYF
CDR3nt: TGTGCCAGCAGCCAAGATTCTAGCGGGGCCACTTCGGCCAAAAACATTCAGTACTTC

j_gene: TRBJ2-3
v_gene: TRBV5-8
d_gene: TRBD2
abundance: many
CDR3aa: CASSGLPGLADTDTQYF
CDR3nt: TGTGCCAGCAGCGGTCTCCCGGGACTAGCGGACACAGATACGCAGTATTTT

j_gene: TRBJ1-2
v_gene: TRBV6-2/TRBV6-3
d_gene: TRBD1
abundance: many
CDR3aa: CASSQPGQGNYGYTF
CDR3nt: TGTGCCAGCAGTCAACCGGGACAGGGGAACTATGGCTACACCTTC

j_gene: TRBJ2-2
v_gene: TRBV11-2
d_gene: TRBD2
abundance: NA
CDR3aa: CASSPYPFTSGRGGELFF
CDR3nt: TGTGCCAGCAGCCCGTACCCTTTCACTAGCGGGAGGGGCGGGGAGCTGTTTTTT

j_gene: TRBJ2-7
v_gene: TRBV12-3/TRBV12-4
d_gene: NA
abundance: many
CDR3aa: CASSLGGSKSYEQYF
CDR3nt: TGTGCCAGCAGTTTAGGTGGGAGTAAGTCCTACGAGCAGTACTTC

j_gene: TRBJ1-2
v_gene: TRBV19
d_gene: TRBD1
abundance: few
CDR3aa: CASSPLQGADNYGYTF
CDR3nt: TGTGCCAGTAGTCCATTACAGGGGGCGGATAACTATGGCTACACCTTC

j_gene: TRBJ2-3
v_gene: TRBV4-3
d_gene: NA
abundance: NA
CDR3aa: CASIQGRTDTQYF
CDR3nt: TGCGCCAGCATCCAAGGTCGGACAGATACGCAGTATTTT

j_gene: TRBJ2-3
v_gene: TRBV5-1
d_gene: TRBD2
abundance: many
CDR3aa: CASSLAASGITDTQYF
CDR3nt: TGCGCCAGCAGCTTGGCGGCTAGCGGGATAACAGATACGCAGTATTTT

j_gene: TRBJ1-5
v_gene: TRBV28
d_gene: TRBD1
abundance: many
CDR3aa: CASSSRQGGGQPQHF
CDR3nt: TGTGCCAGCAGTTCTCGACAGGGCGGGGGTCAGCCCCAGCATTTT

j_gene: TRBJ1-1
v_gene: TRBV12-3/TRBV12-4
d_gene: NA
abundance: many
CDR3aa: CASSESRRAFF
CDR3nt: TGTGCCAGCAGCGAAAGTAGAAGAGCTTTCTTT

j_gene: TRBJ1-5
v_gene: TRBV12-3/TRBV12-4
d_gene: TRBD1
abundance: many
CDR3aa: CASSATWTGGGNQPQHF
CDR3nt: TGTGCCAGCAGTGCCACATGGACAGGGGGCGGCAATCAGCCCCAGCATTTT

j_gene: TRBJ1-6
v_gene: TRBV2
d_gene: NA
abundance: many
CDR3aa: CATQGQDNSPLHF
CDR3nt: TGTGCCACCCAGGGTCAGGATAATTCACCCCTCCACTTT

j_gene: TRBJ2-3
v_gene: TRBV27
d_gene: TRBD1
abundance: many
CDR3aa: CASSLGTGETDTQYF
CDR3nt: TGTGCCAGCAGTTTAGGGACAGGGGAGACAGATACGCAGTATTTT

j_gene: TRBJ1-2
v_gene: TRBV20-1
d_gene: NA
abundance: NA
CDR3aa: CSARDRDWGTF
CDR3nt: TGCAGTGCTAGAGATAGGGATTGGGGGACCTTC

j_gene: TRBJ2-1
v_gene: TRBV7-8
d_gene: TRBD2
abundance: many
CDR3aa: CASSPTSGGPGSYNEQFF
CDR3nt: TGTGCCAGCAGCCCGACTAGCGGGGGGCCCGGCTCCTACAATGAGCAGTTCTTC

j_gene: TRBJ2-5
v_gene: TRBV5-1
d_gene: NA
abundance: many
CDR3aa: CASSLVRRAGQETQYF
CDR3nt: TGCGCCAGCAGCTTGGTTCGGAGGGCGGGCCAAGAGACCCAGTACTTC

j_gene: TRBJ2-7
v_gene: TRBV12-3/TRBV12-4
d_gene: NA
abundance: many
CDR3aa: CASSLEGGRARYEQYF
CDR3nt: TGTGCCAGCAGTTTAGAAGGGGGTCGTGCAAGGTACGAGCAGTACTTC

j_gene: TRBJ1-2
v_gene: TRBV9
d_gene: TRBD1
abundance: few
CDR3aa: CASNPRDSVYGYTF
CDR3nt: TGTGCCAGCAACCCGAGGGACAGCGTCTATGGCTACACCTTC

j_gene: TRBJ2-3
v_gene: TRBV24-1
d_gene: TRBD2
abundance: many
CDR3aa: CATSAASGGVGADTQYF
CDR3nt: TGTGCCACCAGTGCTGCCTCGGGGGGGGTCGGGGCAGATACGCAGTATTTT

j_gene: TRBJ1-2
v_gene: TRBV28
d_gene: NA
abundance: many
CDR3aa: CASSLPRQAGSGYTF
CDR3nt: TGTGCCAGCAGTCTCCCTCGTCAGGCCGGGAGTGGCTACACCTTC

j_gene: TRBJ1-1
v_gene: TRBV6-1
d_gene: NA
abundance: many
CDR3aa: CASSRMTPNTEAFF
CDR3nt: TGTGCCAGCAGTCGAATGACACCGAACACTGAAGCTTTCTTT